The present entry profiles one TCR beta chain with its context. V lost 8 bases and J 1 base, leaving 17 bases between the germline ends. Germline CDR1 and CDR2: PRHDT and FYEKMQ (reference sequence). This CDR3 is 15 amino acids long. Sequencing was performed with immunoSEQ multiplex PCR; in TCRdb, only in-frame clones are kept and a portion is missing. The sample records tens of thousands of clones, over 70% being singletons. This specimen belongs to a study of OX40 agonist ivuxolimab in advanced cancers. About the study: Hepatocellular carcinoma, melanoma, renal cell or head and neck cancer affected the dose-escalation patients. Three patients got partial responses; one had hepatocellular carcinoma and two had cutaneous melanoma.

Sequencing used CD4+ or CD8+ T cells sorted from blood, obtained in a trial of the OX40 agonist ivuxolimab. The V gene is TRBV13, the J gene TRBJ1-2; no firm D call. The TCR was taken from an adult with an advanced solid tumor such as melanoma, head and neck, liver or kidney cancer. The CDR3 nucleotides read TGTGCCAGCGGTAAAGCTGCCGTTTTTAACTATGGCTACACCTTC. This gives the protein CASGKAAVFNYGYTF.